This T cell receptor (beta chain) emerged from a study of OX40 agonist ivuxolimab in advanced cancers. Whole-study context: All patients had ivuxolimab intravenously every 2 weeks at 0.01 to 10 mg/kg.

Libraries were prepared by immunoSEQ multiplex PCR; TCRdb keeps only in-frame clonotypes and omits some of them. The repertoire has around 30,000 clones, approximately 89% of them found once; the top ten carry 26%. Germline CDR1 and CDR2: GTSNPN and SVGIG (reference sequence). The V end lost 4 bases, the J end lost 9 bases, and 18 bases lay between the germline ends. The CDR3 runs to 13 residues. The chain links TRBV30 to TRBJ1-1; maybe TRBD1 (6 bases). The receptor was isolated from an adult with an advanced solid tumor such as melanoma, head and neck, liver or kidney cancer. Material: CD4+ or CD8+ T cells sorted from blood, obtained in a trial of the OX40 agonist ivuxolimab. This CDR3 reads CAWNQRGGLKAFF. The DNA for the CDR3 is TGTGCCTGGAACCAGAGAGGGGGATTGAAAGCTTTCTTT.